The next 21 T cell receptor beta chains were all read from a single sample in a study of blood T cell repertoires in COVID-19. Assay used: immunoSEQ multiplex PCR; TCRdb lists only in-frame clones, some missing. The sample carries more than 100,000 clones, over 75% recorded once. The sample taken for sequencing was peripheral blood. These receptors were collected from a man between 60 and 75 years old with active or convalescent COVID-19.

The V and J genes are TRBV5-4 and TRBJ2-7, with a weak D call TRBD1 (5 bases). The CDR3 covers 13 residues. Looked up from germline, CDR1 is SGHNT and CDR2 is YYREEE (reference sequence). V lost 4 bases, J lost 0 bases, and 8 bases lay in between. CDR3 DNA: TGTGCCAGCAGCCGGACAAACTCCTACGAGCAGTACTTC. It encodes CASSRTNSYEQYF.

The genes are TRBV2 and TRBJ2-2; no reliable D call. The CDR3 contains 15 residues. CDR1 is SNHLY, CDR2 FYNNEI, per germline. Trimming removed 4 bases from V and 0 bases from J, with 9 bases in between. The CDR3 sequence is CASSVEAPNTGELFF. DNA of the CDR3: TGTGCCAGCAGTGTAGAGGCCCCGAACACCGGGGAGCTGTTTTTT.

Only one count was recorded for this clone. The DNA for the CDR3 is TGTGCCAGCAGCGTTGGAGTGCGGTTTGTGAACACTGAAGCTTTCTTT. This translates into CASSVGVRFVNTEAFF. V and J are TRBV7-2 and TRBJ1-1, with no clear D. Trimming removed 5 bases from V and 0 bases from J, with 16 bases in between. Germline lookup yields CDR1 SGHTA and CDR2 FQGNSA. The CDR3 consists of 16 residues.

The V and J genes are TRBV6-2 or TRBV6-3 and TRBJ2-3; D gene ambiguous. Germline V gives CDR1 MNHEY, CDR2 SVGEGT. Trimming cost V 4 bases and J 9 bases, with 11 bases left between them. CDR3 length: 12 amino acids. Here the CDR3 DNA reads TGTGCCAGCAGTTCCTCGAGGCTGACGCAGTATTTT. Protein: CASSSSRLTQYF.

This chain joins TRBV14 and TRBJ2-1; 8 nucleotides align to TRBD2. Trimming at V came to 0 bases and at J to 15 bases, leaving 19 bases not matched to a gene. Germline V gene sequence: CDR1 SGHDN, CDR2 FVKESK. The CDR3 has 17 amino acids. In nucleotides, the CDR3 is TGTGCCAGCAGCCAAGAAGTAGGAGGTCTAGCGGGCGCCAGGACGTTCTTC. Translated, it gives CASSQEVGGLAGARTFF.

This chain connects TRBV30 to TRBJ1-2, with D possibly being TRBD1 (6 bases). V was trimmed by 2 bases and J by 7 bases, leaving 14 bases between them. The CDR3 runs to 13 residues. Germline V lookup: CDR1 GTSNPN, CDR2 SVGIG (reference sequence). CDR3 in amino acids: CAWSPSQGSGYTF. The CDR3 DNA follows: TGTGCCTGGAGTCCGTCACAGGGTTCTGGCTACACCTTC.

This clone was detected only a few times. This sequence joins TRBV21-1 and TRBJ2-3; the table's D call of TRBD2 was not tested on the DNA. TRBV21-1 counts as a pseudogene. The CDR3 has 13 residues. CDR3 coding DNA: TGTGCCAGCTTAGCGGGAGCTAAAGATACGCAGTATTTT. It yields the protein CASLAGAKDTQYF.

V and J are TRBV19 and TRBJ2-3; 13 bases agree with TRBD2. Germline V gene data show CDR1 as LNHDA and CDR2 as SQIVND (reference sequence). J lost 0 bases, V lost 4 bases, and 4 bases had no gene match. The CDR3 is made up of 17 amino acids. The CDR3 spells CASSTPGLAGSTDTQYF. The DNA of the CDR3 is TGTGCCAGTAGTACCCCGGGACTAGCGGGAAGCACAGATACGCAGTATTTT. The whole variable domain, filled in from reference TRBV19 and TRBJ2-3, reads DGGITQSPKYLFRKEGQNVTLSCEQNLNHDAMYWYRQDPGQGLRLIYYSQIVNDFQKGDIAEGYSVSREKKESFPLTVTSAQKNPTAFYLCASSTPGLAGSTDTQYFGPGTRLTVL.

Only one count was recorded for this clone. The chain combines TRBV3-1 (or the pseudogene TRBV3-2) with TRBJ1-1; D ambiguous. Trimming took 0 bases from V and 5 from J, leaving 7 bases between them. This CDR3 region has 13 residues. Germline CDR1 reads LGHDT; CDR2 reads YNNKEL (reference sequence). CDR3 sequence: CASSQDRGTEAFF. CDR3 bases: TGTGCCAGCAGCCAAGATCGAGGAACTGAAGCTTTCTTT.

The rearrangement uses TRBV4-2 and TRBJ1-1; 7 bases fit TRBD1. CDR1 is LGHNA and CDR2 is YNFKEQ in the germline V gene. The CDR3 runs 18 residues. V trimming: 0 bases; J trimming: 4 bases; junction bases outside the gene matches: 14. CDR3 bases: TGTGCCAGCAGCCAAGACTTTCGGTTTCAGGGGGTGGGCACTGAAGCTTTCTTT. It encodes CASSQDFRFQGVGTEAFF.

The CDR3 here is CASSPEGTGLGETQYF. The CDR3 DNA sequence: TGTGCCAGCAGCCCAGAAGGGACAGGGTTGGGGGAGACCCAGTACTTC. The rearrangement uses TRBV7-6 and TRBJ2-5; 9 bases map to TRBD1. Looked up from germline, CDR1 is SGHVS and CDR2 is FNYEAQ. The CDR3 covers 16 residues. J was trimmed by 5 bases and V by 5 bases; bases with no gene match: 12. Full variable domain (rest looked up from reference TRBV7-6 and TRBJ2-5): GAGVSQSPRYKVTKRGQDVALRCDPISGHVSLYWYRQALGQGPEFLTYFNYEAQQDKSGLPNDRFSAERPEGSISTLTIQRTEQRDSAMYRCASSPEGTGLGETQYFGPGTRLLVL.

CDR3 protein: CAISGNRDSPLHF. The CDR3, as DNA: TGTGCCATCAGTGGGAACCGGGATTCACCCCTCCACTTT. J is TRBJ1-6 and V is TRBV10-3; no clear D. The V end was cut by 4 bases, the J end by 8 bases, with 9 bases between. Germline V gives CDR1 ENHRY, CDR2 SYGVKD. This CDR3 is built from 13 residues.

A word on this clone: Within the sample, other DNA sequences also encode this same CDR3. J is TRBJ1-6 and V is TRBV28; 8 positions match TRBD1. J lost 5 bases, V lost 6 bases, and 3 bases had no gene match. The CDR3 has 14 amino acids. Looked up from germline, CDR1 is MDHEN and CDR2 is SYDVKM. The CDR3 region is CASRADRDNSPLHF. The CDR3 bases are TGTGCCAGCAGAGCGGACAGGGATAATTCACCCCTCCACTTT.

The chain links TRBV29-1 to TRBJ1-3, with D tentatively TRBD1 (5 bases). With 5 bases removed from V and 0 bases from J, the gap between germline ends came to 11 bases. This CDR3 is built from 14 residues. CDR1 is SQVTM and CDR2 is ANQGSEA in the germline V gene. Written as DNA, the CDR3 is TGCAGCGTTCTGGACATCAACTCTGGAAACACCATATATTTT. Its protein product is CSVLDINSGNTIYF.

The sample holds a few counts of this clone. The rearrangement joins TRBV3-1 (or the pseudogene TRBV3-2) to TRBJ1-3; 9 positions match TRBD1. This CDR3 contains 16 residues. Losses at the gene ends were 5 bases for V and 0 bases for J; bases not matched to a gene: 5. CDR1 is LGHDT, CDR2 YNNKEL, per germline (reference sequence). CDR3 sequence reads: CASSFDRGASGNTIYF. The CDR3 DNA sequence: TGTGCCAGCAGCTTTGACAGGGGGGCCTCTGGAAACACCATATATTTT.

The chain is built from TRBV9 and TRBJ2-3, with 16 positions matching TRBD2. Losses at the gene ends were 0 bases for V and 0 bases for J; bases not matched to a gene: 13. Germline CDR1 is SGDLS and CDR2 is YYNGEE. The CDR3 contains 22 residues. The CDR3: CASSVATGTSGRAGLSTDTQYF. CDR3 nucleotide sequence: TGTGCCAGCAGCGTAGCTACCGGGACTAGCGGGAGGGCCGGCCTAAGCACAGATACGCAGTATTTT.

This clone was seen a single time. V and J are TRBV6-5 and TRBJ2-3; D gene uncertain. Germline V gene data show CDR1 as MNHEY and CDR2 as SVGAGI. The CDR3 contains 12 residues. V shed 6 bases and J shed 6 bases, with 10 bases lying between them. CDR3 nucleotides: TGTGCCAGCAGCCCCGCTACGGATACGCAGTATTTT. Translating it yields CASSPATDTQYF.

This chain uses TRBV28 with TRBJ1-5; no definite D call. The V and J ends lost 3 bases and 9 bases respectively, with 15 bases between them. CDR3 size: 14 residues. CDR1 MDHEN and CDR2 SYDVKM come from the germline V gene. The CDR3 region has the DNA TGTGCCAGCAGTTTCGAACGCCGCGGCCTGCCCCAGCATTTT. Translating gives CASSFERRGLPQHF.

Written as DNA, the CDR3 is TGCAGCGTTGGCAGGGAGGCTGAAGCTTTCTTT. Protein: CSVGREAEAFF. The chain has TRBV29-1 and TRBJ1-1; a weak D match, TRBD1 (5 bases). This CDR3 has 11 residues. V was pared by 4 bases and J by 6 bases, with 9 bases between. The germline V gene encodes CDR1 SQVTM and CDR2 ANQGSEA.

The chain is built from TRBV4-1 and TRBJ2-1; unclear D gene. The CDR3 consists of 15 residues. Germline loops: CDR1 MGHRA, CDR2 YSYEKL. Trimming took off 0 bases at V and 9 bases at J, with 15 bases between the two ends. The CDR3 here is CASSQDRRLVGEQFF. CDR3 DNA: TGCGCCAGCAGCCAAGATAGGAGACTGGTCGGTGAGCAGTTCTTC.

The chain recombines TRBV4-3 with TRBJ1-4; TRBD1 matches 7 bases. The V gene end was trimmed by 4 bases and the J gene end by 4 bases; junction bases not matched to a gene: 9. Looked up from germline, CDR1 is LGHNA and CDR2 is YSLEER. The CDR3 sequence is 16 residues long. This CDR3 reads CASSPSLGDSNEKLFF. The CDR3, as DNA: TGCGCCAGCAGCCCGTCATTGGGGGACAGTAATGAAAAACTGTTTTTT.